A single sample gave rise to the 16 T cell receptor beta chains below, sequenced in a study of T cells in Graves' hyperthyroidism and ophthalmopathy. The TCR beta CDR3 regions underwent amplification using RNA transcripts as the source. Initially, a first-round RT-PCR of the TCR CDR3 employed the HTBI primer set. One entry per CDR3 protein results from TCRdb running MiXCR on the multiplex PCR reads. The table lists roughly 330,000 distinct CDR3 sequences, about 15% of them singletons. Sequencing was performed on blood. These receptors were collected from a man aged 25-45 years with Graves' hyperthyroidism.

The rearrangement uses TRBV12-3 or TRBV12-4 and TRBJ1-3; 8 bases fit TRBD1. The V and J ends lost 6 bases and 9 bases, in that order; junction bases with no gene match: 10. The CDR3 sequence is 14 residues long. The CDR3 spells CASRGQARSGTIYF. As DNA, the CDR3 is TGTGCCAGCAGGGGACAGGCCAGGTCCGGCACCATATATTTT.

The J gene is TRBJ2-7, the V gene TRBV20-1, with TRBD2 matching 8 bases. Germline lookup yields CDR1 DFQATT and CDR2 SNEGSKA (reference sequence). The CDR3 covers 16 residues. This chain's CDR3 is CAPGGGSKRPRHEQYF. CDR3 sequence (DNA): TGCGCTCCGGGGGGGGGCTCCAAAAGGCCACGGCACGAGCAGTACTTC.

The V and J genes are TRBV11-2 and TRBJ2-1; the match to TRBD2 covers 13 bases. Looked up from germline, CDR1 is SGHAT and CDR2 is FQNNGV. This CDR3 contains 14 residues. V was pared by 8 bases and J by 9 bases, with 7 bases of the junction left unmatched. This CDR3 reads CASGGLAGVGEQFF. CDR3 coding DNA: TGTGCCAGCGGAGGACTAGCGGGAGTGGGTGAGCAGTTCTTC.

This clonotype was counted between two and nine times. The rearrangement uses TRBV2 and TRBJ2-7; D may be TRBD1 or TRBD2 (5 bases each). Trimming pared 6 bases from V and 1 base from J, leaving 16 bases between. Germline CDR1 SNHLY, CDR2 FYNNEI. The CDR3 is 15 residues long. For the CDR3, the DNA is TGTGCCAGCAGCCAGGTTGGGGGAAAGTCCTACGAGCAGTACTTC. Amino acid sequence: CASSQVGGKSYEQYF.

This clonotype was counted ten times or more. J is TRBJ2-1 and V is TRBV7-9; the match to TRBD2 covers 10 bases. CDR1 and CDR2 from the germline V gene are SEHNR and FQNEAQ (reference sequence). The CDR3 totals 16 residues. V was pared by 5 bases and J by 7 bases, with 11 bases of the junction left unmatched. The CDR3, as DNA: TGTGCCAGCAGCCCCCGGGGGAGCGGGAGGGGTAATGAGCAGTTCTTC. The encoded protein is CASSPRGSGRGNEQFF.

Ten or more counts support this clonotype. This sequence joins TRBV28 and TRBJ1-1; tentatively, D is TRBD1 (5 bases). This CDR3 has 15 amino acids. Germline V gives CDR1 MDHEN, CDR2 SYDVKM. V was clipped by 7 bases and J by 11 bases, with 26 bases between them. The CDR3 DNA follows: TGTGCCAGCAAAGACACCCGGCCGGGGGGAACGTTGGCTTTCTTT. Amino acids: CASKDTRPGGTLAFF.

This clonotype was observed many times. The chain is built from TRBV9 and TRBJ1-2, with unresolved D. Germline V gene sequence: CDR1 SGDLS, CDR2 YYNGEE. The CDR3 spans 13 residues. The V gene lost 4 bases and the J gene lost 4 bases, with 11 bases spanning the gap. CDR3 amino acids: CASSSTPPYGYTF. In DNA, the CDR3 is TGTGCCAGCAGCAGTACCCCCCCCTATGGCTACACCTTC.

The chain employs TRBV29-1 and TRBJ1-1; D is possibly TRBD1 (5 bases). CDR1 and CDR2 (germline): SQVTM, ANQGSEA. The germline V and J ends were trimmed by 4 bases and 0 bases, with 9 bases remaining between them. This CDR3 is 13 amino acids long. Here the CDR3 reads CSVAGGMNTEAFF. The CDR3 DNA sequence: TGCAGCGTTGCGGGGGGAATGAACACTGAAGCTTTCTTT.

This chain connects TRBV4-1 to TRBJ1-5, with D unresolved. V gave up 1 base and J gave up 0 bases, with 7 bases separating them. The CDR3 covers 15 residues. Germline V gene sequence: CDR1 MGHRA, CDR2 YSYEKL. The CDR3 here is CASSQGVYSNQPQHF. CDR3 nucleotide sequence: TGCGCCAGCAGCCAAGGGGTTTATAGCAATCAGCCCCAGCATTTT.

This clonotype appeared a few times. The chain uses TRBV7-9 and TRBJ2-5; D unclear. Germline CDR1 is SEHNR and CDR2 is FQNEAQ (reference sequence). V was pared by 0 bases and J by 0 bases, with 5 bases between. The CDR3 extends over 14 amino acids. CDR3 loop: CASSLAADQETQYF. The CDR3 region has the DNA TGTGCCAGCAGCTTAGCGGCGGACCAAGAGACCCAGTACTTC. The variable domain in full, with the rest retrieved from reference TRBV7-9 and TRBJ2-5, is DTGVSQNPRHKITKRGQNVTFRCDPISEHNRLYWYRQTLGQGPEFLTYFQNEAQLEKSRLLSDRFSAERPKGSFSTLEIQRTEQGDSAMYLCASSLAADQETQYFGPGTRLLVL.

This clonotype was detected ten times or more. The V call is TRBV27, the J call TRBJ2-5; 14 bases match TRBD2. There are 19 residues in the CDR3. CDR1 MNHEY and CDR2 SMNVEV come from the germline V gene (reference sequence). With 5 bases clipped from V and 5 bases from J, the junction kept 16 bases outside the gene matches. CDR3 region: CASSPLGLGLAGARETQYF. In DNA, the CDR3 is TGTGCCAGCAGTCCATTAGGCTTGGGACTAGCGGGAGCCCGGGAGACCCAGTACTTC.

The chain has TRBV7-9 and TRBJ2-1; no firm D call. With 1 base removed from V and 7 bases from J, the gap between germline ends came to 17 bases. CDR1 SEHNR and CDR2 FQNEAQ come from the germline V gene (reference sequence). CDR3 length: 16 amino acids. In nucleotides, the CDR3 is TGTGCCAGCAGCTTAGGGCTAGGCCAGATGGGGAATGAGCAGTTCTTC. Its translation is CASSLGLGQMGNEQFF. The variable domain in full, completed from reference TRBV7-9 and TRBJ2-1, reads DTGVSQNPRHKITKRGQNVTFRCDPISEHNRLYWYRQTLGQGPEFLTYFQNEAQLEKSRLLSDRFSAERPKGSFSTLEIQRTEQGDSAMYLCASSLGLGQMGNEQFFGPGTRLTVL.

This chain joins TRBV24-1 and TRBJ2-6, with a weak D call TRBD2 (5 bases). Germline CDR1 KGHDR, CDR2 SFDVKD. The CDR3 contains 16 residues. V lost 2 bases, J lost 4 bases, and 11 bases lay in between. The CDR3 nucleotides read TGTGCCACCAGTGATTACGGGCGAGGGGGGGCCAACGTCCTGACTTTC. Its protein product is CATSDYGRGGANVLTF.

The chain combines TRBV7-3 with TRBJ2-7; D possibly corresponds to TRBD2 (5 bases). The CDR3 is made up of 14 amino acids. The germline V and J ends were trimmed by 2 bases and 2 bases, with 10 bases remaining between them. Germline lookup yields CDR1 SGHTA and CDR2 FQGTGA. The CDR3 is CASSLSGGPYEQYF. CDR3 nucleotides: TGTGCCAGCAGCTTATCCGGAGGCCCCTACGAGCAGTACTTC.

This clonotype was counted ten times or more. This chain joins TRBV28 and TRBJ1-5; 8 bases align to TRBD1. The CDR3 extends over 12 amino acids. Unmatched junction bases numbered 0, after V lost 5 bases and J lost 6 bases. Per germline, CDR1 MDHEN and CDR2 SYDVKM. For the CDR3, the DNA is TGTGCCAGCAGTGGGACAGGTCAGCCCCAGCATTTT. Translating it yields CASSGTGQPQHF.

The genes are TRBV5-4 and TRBJ2-1, with 9 nucleotides matching TRBD1. J gave up 6 bases and V 6 bases, and 10 bases lay outside the gene matches. Germline CDR1 SGHNT, CDR2 YYREEE (reference sequence). The CDR3 runs to 15 residues. CDR3 in amino acids: CASTYTGTGINEQFF. As DNA, the CDR3 is TGTGCCAGCACCTACACCGGGACAGGGATCAATGAGCAGTTCTTC.